This T cell receptor (beta chain) emerged from a study of beta chain features in type 1 diabetes. The study's findings and limits: Moderately but significantly shorter TCRB CDR3s were found in Type 1 diabetes patients in all four CD4+ subsets.

Markers CD45RO/CCR7/CD25/CD127/CD95/CD27 served to sort CD4+ naive, central memory, regulatory and stem cell-like memory cells. All of the isolated RNA was reverse transcribed, so expressed TCRB transcripts were sequenced. The read count averaged around 3.5 million across naive, central memory and regulatory T cell samples. Repertoires were generated with immunoSEQ multiplex PCR, while TCRdb's copy carries only in-frame clones and drops some. This table holds some 70,000 clones, more than 45% found once. As regards this clone: As yet, its antigen is unknown.

The sample was central memory CD4+ T cells from blood. This clonotype originated in a man aged 25 to 45 with type 1 diabetes.

The CDR3 protein is CASSRETGGWTEAFF. CDR3 DNA: TGTGCCAGTAGTAGGGAGACAGGGGGTTGGACTGAAGCTTTCTTT. The gene calls are TRBV19 and TRBJ1-1; 9 bases agree with TRBD1. The CDR3 is made up of 15 amino acids. The J segment lost 5 bases and the V segment lost 4 bases, leaving 8 bases of the junction unmatched. Germline assignment: CDR1 LNHDA and CDR2 SQIVND (reference sequence).